This TCR beta chain emerged from a study of multiple sclerosis patients with progressive multifocal leukoencephalopathy. The study's findings and limits: TRBV and TRBJ usage showed no common pattern when PML developed. Lower normalized Shannon entropy suggested reduced TRB diversity in most PML patients.

The germline V gene has CDR1 MNHEY and CDR2 SVGAGI. V shed 6 bases and J shed 9 bases, with 12 bases lying between them. The CDR3 has 12 amino acids. The method was immunoSEQ multiplex PCR; TCRdb's version includes in-frame clones alone and lacks a portion of them. The table includes fewer than 35,000 clones, 90% to 95% detected once. A word on this clone: Its antigen is not identified.

As to time point: before natalizumab initiation. The T0 samples predate the first natalizumab infusion. The chain links TRBV6-5 to TRBJ2-1, with a weak D call TRBD2 (6 bases). This TCR was recovered from a man aged 30 to 39 with multiple sclerosis. The specimen was PBMCs. Written as DNA, the CDR3 is TGTGCCAGCAGACCCCTGGGGGGTGAGCAGTTCTTC. Translation gives CASRPLGGEQFF.